The sequence of this TCR beta chain was determined in a study of long-term antiretroviral therapy in people with HIV. Findings and limits, study-wide: Within the repertoire, clones expanded before ART were dominant at all time points. Blood collection from about 2003 to 2017 possibly occurred under older ART regimens.

A v3.0 immunoSEQ assay was performed at survey level. The assay was immunoSEQ multiplex PCR, and TCRdb's table has in-frame clones only and misses some. Of tens of thousands of clones listed, 65% to 90% are singletons. The germline V gene has CDR1 MRHNA and CDR2 SNTAGT. The CDR3 totals 15 residues. V lost 7 bases to trimming and J lost 2 bases, with 14 bases between them. As concerns this clone: What it recognizes is unknown.

This TCR derives from a man aged 18 to 29 with HIV. Sequencing used unsorted PBMCs, obtained 0.1 years before starting antiretroviral therapy. The genes are TRBV6-4 and TRBJ2-2; D is ambiguous. The CDR3 sequence is CASMEKAGNTGELFF. The DNA of the CDR3 is TGTGCCAGCATGGAAAAGGCAGGCAACACCGGGGAGCTGTTTTTT.